This T cell receptor beta chain was recorded in a study of PD-L1 blockade in urothelial cancer. Turning to the study itself: At 3 weeks (second dose) and 6 weeks after starting treatment, blood was analyzed. Counts from blood samples showed a median of 141,255 T cells.

CDR3 length: 14 amino acids. The germline V gene encodes CDR1 MNHNS and CDR2 SASEGT. The J segment lost 7 bases and the V segment lost 8 bases, leaving 9 bases of the junction unmatched. The time point: peripheral blood 6 weeks after treatment start. The investigators introduced synthetic TCR analog templates into each PCR as spikes. Measured with immunoSEQ multiplex PCR; TCRdb has only the in-frame clones, and not every one. This table has about 120,000 clones, around 89% appearing once. The chain has TRBV6-1 and TRBJ2-1; TRBD2 aligns across 9 bases. The specimen was PBMCs, collected around atezolizumab (anti-PD-L1) treatment. The clonotype originates from a man in his sixties with urothelial cancer. DNA of the CDR3: TGTGCCAGCTGCATAGCGGGAGTGCTTAATGAGCAGTTCTTC. Its protein is CASCIAGVLNEQFF.